This TCR beta chain was identified during a study of blood T cells in healthy people across ages. Study outcomes and limitations: Higher naive T cell percentage went strongly together with higher TCR beta diversity. There were more naive CD4+ cells and higher diversity in long-lived donors than in aged donors.

In the case of this clonotype: No antigen is known for it.

Then a second PCR, running about 6 to 11 cycles, was carried out with a sample-barcoded 5' primer and a J-beta primer mix. One entry per CDR3 protein results from TCRdb running MiXCR on the 5' RACE reads. The sample lists approximately 800,000 distinct CDR3 sequences, 56% seen once, with approximately 24% in the top ten. V dropped 5 bases and J dropped 5 bases, with 14 bases sitting between them. Per germline, CDR1 MNHEY and CDR2 SMNVEV (reference sequence). There are 14 residues in the CDR3. The origin of this receptor is a man in his forties in good health. Sequenced material: blood. V and J are TRBV27 and TRBJ2-3; D ambiguous. Here the CDR3 DNA reads TGTGCCAGCAGTCTCGACGGCCCGGGAGATACGCAGTATTTT. This codes for CASSLDGPGDTQYF.